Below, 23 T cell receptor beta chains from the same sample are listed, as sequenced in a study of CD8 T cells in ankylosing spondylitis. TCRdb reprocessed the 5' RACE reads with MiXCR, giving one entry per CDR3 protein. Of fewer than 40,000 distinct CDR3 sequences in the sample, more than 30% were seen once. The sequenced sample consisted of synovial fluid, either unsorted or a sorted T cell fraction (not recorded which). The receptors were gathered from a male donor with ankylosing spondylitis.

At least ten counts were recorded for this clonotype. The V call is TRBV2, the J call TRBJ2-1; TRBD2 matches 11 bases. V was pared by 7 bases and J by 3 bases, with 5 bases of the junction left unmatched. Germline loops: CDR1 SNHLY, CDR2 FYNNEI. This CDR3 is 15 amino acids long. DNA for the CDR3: TGTGCCAGCACCGAAGGGACTAGCGGCTACAATGAGCAGTTCTTC. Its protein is CASTEGTSGYNEQFF.

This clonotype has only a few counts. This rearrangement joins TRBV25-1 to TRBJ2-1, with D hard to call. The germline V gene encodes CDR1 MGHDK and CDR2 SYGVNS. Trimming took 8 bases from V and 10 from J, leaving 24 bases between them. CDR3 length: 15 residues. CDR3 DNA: TGTGCCAGCGCCCCTGTCGGACCCCTTACGGAGGAGCAGTTCTTC. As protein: CASAPVGPLTEEQFF.

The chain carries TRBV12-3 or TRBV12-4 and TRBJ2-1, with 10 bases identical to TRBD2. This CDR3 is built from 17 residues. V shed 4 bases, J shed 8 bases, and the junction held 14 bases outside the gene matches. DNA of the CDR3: TGTGCCAGCAGTTGGTTTCTAGCGGGAGAGTCGGGGGATGAGCAGTTCTTC. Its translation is CASSWFLAGESGDEQFF.

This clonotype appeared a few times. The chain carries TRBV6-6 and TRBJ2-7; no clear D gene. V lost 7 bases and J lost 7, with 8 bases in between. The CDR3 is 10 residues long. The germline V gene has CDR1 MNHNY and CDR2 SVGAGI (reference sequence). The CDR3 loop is CASKGSEQYF. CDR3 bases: TGTGCCAGCAAGGGAAGTGAGCAGTACTTC.

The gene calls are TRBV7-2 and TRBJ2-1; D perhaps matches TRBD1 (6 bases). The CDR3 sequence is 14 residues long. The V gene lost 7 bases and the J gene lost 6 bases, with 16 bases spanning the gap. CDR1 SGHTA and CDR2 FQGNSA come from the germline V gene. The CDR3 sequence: CASIPRGYSNEQFF. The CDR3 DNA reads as TGTGCCAGCATCCCAAGGGGGTACAGCAATGAGCAGTTCTTC.

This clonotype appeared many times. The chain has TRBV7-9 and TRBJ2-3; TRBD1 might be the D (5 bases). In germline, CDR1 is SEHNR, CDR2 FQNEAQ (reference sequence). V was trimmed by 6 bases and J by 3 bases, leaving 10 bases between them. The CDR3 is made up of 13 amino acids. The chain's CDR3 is CASSFDRTDTQYF. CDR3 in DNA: TGTGCCAGCAGTTTCGACAGAACAGATACGCAGTATTTT.

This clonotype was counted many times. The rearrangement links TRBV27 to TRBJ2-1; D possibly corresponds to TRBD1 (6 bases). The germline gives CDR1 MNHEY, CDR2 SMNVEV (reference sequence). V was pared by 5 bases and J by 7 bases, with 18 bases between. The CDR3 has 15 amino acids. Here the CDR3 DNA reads TGTGCCAGCAGTCTAGACAGGCCGGCCGGAAATGAGCAGTTCTTC. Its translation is CASSLDRPAGNEQFF.

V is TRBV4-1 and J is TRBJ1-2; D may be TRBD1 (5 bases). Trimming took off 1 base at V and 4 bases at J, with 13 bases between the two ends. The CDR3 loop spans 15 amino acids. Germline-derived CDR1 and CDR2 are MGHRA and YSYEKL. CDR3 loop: CASSQVPTDFYGYTF. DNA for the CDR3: TGCGCCAGCAGCCAAGTTCCGACAGACTTCTATGGCTACACCTTC.

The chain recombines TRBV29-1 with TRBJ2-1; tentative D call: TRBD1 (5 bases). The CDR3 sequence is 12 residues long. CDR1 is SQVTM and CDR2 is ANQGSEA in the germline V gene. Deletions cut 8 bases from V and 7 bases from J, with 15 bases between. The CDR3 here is CSLPGSENEQFF. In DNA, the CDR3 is TGCAGCCTCCCAGGGTCTGAAAATGAGCAGTTCTTC.

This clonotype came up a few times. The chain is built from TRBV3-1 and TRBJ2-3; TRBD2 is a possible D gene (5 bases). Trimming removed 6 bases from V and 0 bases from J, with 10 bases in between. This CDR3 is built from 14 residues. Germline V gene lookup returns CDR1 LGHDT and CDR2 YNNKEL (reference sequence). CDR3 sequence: CASRRGGSTDTQYF. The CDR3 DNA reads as TGTGCCAGCAGGCGAGGCGGGAGCACAGATACGCAGTATTTT.

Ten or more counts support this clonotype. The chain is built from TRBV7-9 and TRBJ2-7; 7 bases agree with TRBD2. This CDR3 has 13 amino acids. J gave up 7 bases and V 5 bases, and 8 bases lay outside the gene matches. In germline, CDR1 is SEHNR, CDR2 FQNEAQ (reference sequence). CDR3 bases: TGTGCCAGCAGCCCCACACTAGCGCGGGAGCAGTACGTC. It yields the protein CASSPTLAREQYV.

CDR3 in amino acids: CASSSTSEQFF. CDR3 DNA sequence: TGTGCCAGCAGCTCGACCTCTGAGCAGTTCTTC. The chain uses TRBV13 and TRBJ2-1; D is uncertain. The CDR3 runs 11 residues. Trimming took off 4 bases at V and 9 bases at J, with 7 bases between the two ends. CDR1 and CDR2 from the germline V gene are PRHDT and FYEKMQ (reference sequence).

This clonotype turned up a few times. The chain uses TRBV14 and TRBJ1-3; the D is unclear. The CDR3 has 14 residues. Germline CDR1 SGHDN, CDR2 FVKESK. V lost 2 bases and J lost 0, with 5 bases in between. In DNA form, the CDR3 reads TGTGCCAGCAGCCAATGGGTCTCTGGAAACACCATATATTTT. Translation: CASSQWVSGNTIYF.

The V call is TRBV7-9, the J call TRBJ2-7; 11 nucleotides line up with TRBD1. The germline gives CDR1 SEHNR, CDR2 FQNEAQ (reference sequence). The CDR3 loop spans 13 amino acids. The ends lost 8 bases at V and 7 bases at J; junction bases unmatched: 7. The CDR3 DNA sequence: TGTGCCAGCGGCGGACAGGGGGCTTGGGAGCAGTACGTC. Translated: CASGGQGAWEQYV.

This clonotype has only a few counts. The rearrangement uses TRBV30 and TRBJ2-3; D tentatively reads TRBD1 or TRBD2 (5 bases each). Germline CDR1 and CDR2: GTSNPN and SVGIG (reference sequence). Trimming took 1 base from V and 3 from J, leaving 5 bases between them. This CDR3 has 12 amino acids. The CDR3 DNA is TGTGCCTGGAGTGGGGGGACAGATACGCAGTATTTT. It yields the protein CAWSGGTDTQYF.

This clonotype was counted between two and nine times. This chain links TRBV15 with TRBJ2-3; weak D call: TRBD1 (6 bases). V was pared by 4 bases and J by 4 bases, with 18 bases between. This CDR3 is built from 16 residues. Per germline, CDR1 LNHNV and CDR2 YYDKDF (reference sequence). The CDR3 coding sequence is TGTGCCACCAGCAAGAGGAAGGGGGACATTTCAGATACGCAGTATTTT. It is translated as CATSKRKGDISDTQYF.

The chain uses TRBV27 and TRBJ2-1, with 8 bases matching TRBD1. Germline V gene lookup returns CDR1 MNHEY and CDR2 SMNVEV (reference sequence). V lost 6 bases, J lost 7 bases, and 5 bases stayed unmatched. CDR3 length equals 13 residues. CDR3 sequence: CASSTTGVNEQFF. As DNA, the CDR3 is TGTGCCAGCAGCACGACAGGGGTGAATGAGCAGTTCTTC.

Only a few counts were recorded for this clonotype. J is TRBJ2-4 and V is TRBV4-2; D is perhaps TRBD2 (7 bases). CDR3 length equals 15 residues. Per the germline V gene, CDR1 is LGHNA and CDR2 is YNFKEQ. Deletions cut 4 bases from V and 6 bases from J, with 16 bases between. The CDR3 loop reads CASSPRLGGGNIQYF. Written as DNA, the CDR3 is TGTGCCAGCAGCCCCCGACTAGGGGGGGGAAACATTCAGTACTTC.

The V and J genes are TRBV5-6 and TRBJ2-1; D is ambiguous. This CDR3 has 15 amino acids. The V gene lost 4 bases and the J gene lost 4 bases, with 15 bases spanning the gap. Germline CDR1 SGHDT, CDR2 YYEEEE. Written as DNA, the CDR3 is TGTGCCAGCAGCCCGGGCCTCAGAACGTACAATGAGCAGTTCTTC. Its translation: CASSPGLRTYNEQFF.

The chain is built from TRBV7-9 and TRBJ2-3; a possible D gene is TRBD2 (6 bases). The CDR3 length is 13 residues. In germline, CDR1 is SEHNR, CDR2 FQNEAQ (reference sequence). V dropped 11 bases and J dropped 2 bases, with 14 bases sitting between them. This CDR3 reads CALGGTPTDTQYF. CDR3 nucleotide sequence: TGTGCCTTGGGGGGAACTCCCACAGATACGCAGTATTTT.

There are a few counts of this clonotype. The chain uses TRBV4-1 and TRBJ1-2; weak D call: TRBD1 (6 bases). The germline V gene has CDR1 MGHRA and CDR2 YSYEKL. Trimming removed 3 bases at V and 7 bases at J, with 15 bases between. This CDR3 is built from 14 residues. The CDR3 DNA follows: TGCGCCAGCAGCCAGCGCCAGGGGCCCCTTGGCTACACCTTC. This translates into CASSQRQGPLGYTF.

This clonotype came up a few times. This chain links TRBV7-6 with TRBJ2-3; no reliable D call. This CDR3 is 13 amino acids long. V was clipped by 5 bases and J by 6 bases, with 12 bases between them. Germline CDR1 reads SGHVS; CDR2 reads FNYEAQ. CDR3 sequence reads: CASSPELADTQYF. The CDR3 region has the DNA TGTGCCAGCAGCCCCGAGCTGGCGGATACGCAGTATTTT.

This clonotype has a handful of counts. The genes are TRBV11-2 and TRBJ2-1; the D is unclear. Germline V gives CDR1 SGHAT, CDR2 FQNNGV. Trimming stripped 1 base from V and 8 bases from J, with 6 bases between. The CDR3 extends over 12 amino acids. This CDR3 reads CASSLVEDEQFF. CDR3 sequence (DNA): TGTGCCAGCAGCTTAGTTGAGGATGAGCAGTTCTTC.